The 16 T cell receptor beta chains listed next were all sequenced from one sample in a study of blood T cell repertoires in COVID-19. TCRdb's copy holds only in-frame clones and misses some; the assay was immunoSEQ multiplex PCR. The sample contains 90,000 or so clones, roughly 86% of which appear only once. What was sequenced was peripheral blood. Receptors originate from a human donor in a cohort sampled during active COVID-19.

The chain combines TRBV19 with TRBJ2-3; possibly TRBD2 for D (6 bases). There are 16 residues in the CDR3. The V end lost 5 bases, the J end lost 5 bases, and 20 bases lay between the germline ends. CDR1 is LNHDA, CDR2 SQIVND, per germline (reference sequence). The CDR3 region is CASSRPSGPLGDTQYF. The CDR3 DNA reads TGTGCCAGTAGTCGGCCGAGCGGGCCCCTAGGAGATACGCAGTATTTT.

The chain links TRBV5-1 to TRBJ2-5; 7 bases fit TRBD2. Germline V gene data show CDR1 as SGHRS and CDR2 as YFSETQ. The J segment lost 1 base and the V segment lost 2 bases, leaving 8 bases of the junction unmatched. The CDR3 covers 16 residues. CDR3 sequence reads: CASSLGVSGVQETQYF. The CDR3 coding sequence is TGCGCCAGCAGCTTAGGTGTAAGCGGGGTCCAAGAGACCCAGTACTTC.

J is TRBJ1-1 and V is TRBV11-2; perhaps TRBD1 as D (5 bases). The CDR3 runs to 14 residues. V lost 1 base and J 5 bases, leaving 11 bases between the germline ends. Germline CDR1 and CDR2: SGHAT and FQNNGV. CDR3 protein: CASSLVVRATEAFF. DNA for the CDR3: TGTGCCAGCAGCTTAGTGGTCAGGGCAACTGAAGCTTTCTTT.

The chain recombines TRBV28 with TRBJ1-5; 9 positions match TRBD1. The CDR3 has 16 residues. Germline loops: CDR1 MDHEN, CDR2 SYDVKM. The J segment lost 4 bases and the V segment lost 3 bases, leaving 7 bases of the junction unmatched. Here the CDR3 DNA reads TGTGCCAGCAGTTTTACGGACAGGGGACGGAATCAGCCCCAGCATTTT. Translation gives CASSFTDRGRNQPQHF.

This chain links TRBV7-9 with TRBJ1-5; 7 bases map to TRBD1. This CDR3 is 17 amino acids long. The germline V gene has CDR1 SEHNR and CDR2 FQNEAQ (reference sequence). The V gene end was trimmed by 3 bases and the J gene end by 0 bases; junction bases not matched to a gene: 8. The CDR3 region has the DNA TGTGCCAGCAGCTTTGGAAGGGGACAGTATAGCAATCAGCCCCAGCATTTT. Its protein is CASSFGRGQYSNQPQHF.

This clone has just a few counts. The chain uses TRBV5-4 and TRBJ2-7; D possibly corresponds to TRBD2 (7 bases). Deletions cut 1 base from V and 6 bases from J, with 14 bases between. Germline lookup yields CDR1 SGHNT and CDR2 YYREEE (reference sequence). This CDR3 comprises 14 residues. The CDR3, as DNA: TGTGCCAGCAGCTTGCCCGGGGGGCTTGGCGAGCAGTACTTC. Protein sequence: CASSLPGGLGEQYF.

This chain links TRBV28 with TRBJ1-2; D not resolved. CDR1 is MDHEN, CDR2 SYDVKM, per germline. V was cut by 2 bases and J by 7 bases, with 8 bases left in between. CDR3 length equals 12 residues. The CDR3 bases are TGTGCCAGCAGTTTAGCCGGTGTTGGCTACACCTTC. This encodes CASSLAGVGYTF.

The rearrangement links TRBV5-6 to TRBJ1-2; a possible D gene is TRBD1 (6 bases). Trimming cost V 1 base and J 5 bases, with 15 bases left between them. This CDR3 region has 15 residues. Germline CDR1 and CDR2: SGHDT and YYEEEE. The chain's CDR3 is CASSLREGTPYGYTF. The CDR3 coding sequence is TGTGCCAGCAGCTTGCGTGAGGGGACACCTTATGGCTACACCTTC.

The J gene is TRBJ2-2, the V gene TRBV18, with 7 bases lining up with TRBD2. The CDR3 totals 14 residues. In germline, CDR1 is KGHSH, CDR2 LQKENI. The ends lost 7 bases at V and 3 bases at J; junction bases unmatched: 5. DNA for the CDR3: TGTGCCAGCTTTCGGGACTACTACACCGGGGAGCTGTTTTTT. Protein product: CASFRDYYTGELFF.

The genes are TRBV6-5 and TRBJ2-1, with 12 bases that match TRBD2. Trimming took 6 bases from V and 3 from J; bases not matched to a gene: 3. Germline V gene data show CDR1 as MNHEY and CDR2 as SVGAGI. The CDR3 length is 15 residues. CDR3 amino acids: CASRETSGGYNEQFF. As DNA, the CDR3 is TGTGCCAGCAGAGAGACTAGCGGGGGCTACAATGAGCAGTTCTTC.

The rearrangement joins TRBV6-2 or TRBV6-3 to TRBJ1-2; TRBD1 is a possible D gene (5 bases). Per germline, CDR1 MNHEY and CDR2 SVGEGT. This CDR3 comprises 14 residues. V lost 4 bases and J lost 6, with 15 bases in between. CDR3 nucleotides: TGTGCCAGCAGTTCTACTCAAGGGGCTGATGGCTACACCTTC. As protein: CASSSTQGADGYTF.

In this sample, this clone turned up once. The chain recombines TRBV27 with TRBJ2-6, with D perhaps matching TRBD1 (6 bases). CDR3 size: 15 residues. Germline CDR1 MNHEY, CDR2 SMNVEV (reference sequence). Deletions cut 4 bases from V and 2 bases from J, with 9 bases between. CDR3 in amino acids: CASSSNRAGANVLTF. CDR3 coding DNA: TGTGCCAGCAGTTCAAACAGGGCTGGGGCCAACGTCCTGACTTTC.

The CDR3 sequence: CASSLETSVVNEQFF. The DNA for the CDR3 is TGTGCCAGCAGCTTGGAGACTAGCGTAGTAAATGAGCAGTTCTTC. This chain uses TRBV7-4 with TRBJ2-1; 8 nucleotides align to TRBD2. This CDR3 region has 15 residues. V dropped 3 bases and J dropped 7; count of bases not matched to a gene: 8. The germline V gene has CDR1 SGHVT and CDR2 SQSDAQ.

CDR3 sequence reads: CAWRASINYGYTF. Here the CDR3 DNA reads TGTGCCTGGAGAGCCTCTATCAACTATGGCTACACCTTC. The chain uses TRBV30 and TRBJ1-2, with no clear D. CDR1 is GTSNPN, CDR2 SVGIG, per germline (reference sequence). The CDR3 spans 13 residues. V lost 3 bases, J lost 2 bases, and 10 bases lay in between.

This chain connects TRBV5-5 to TRBJ1-5; TRBD1 is a possible D gene (5 bases). V lost 2 bases and J lost 6, with 12 bases in between. The germline gives CDR1 SGHKS, CDR2 YYEKEE (reference sequence). This CDR3 region has 14 residues. The CDR3 loop reads CASSFAGMTQPQHF. CDR3 nucleotide sequence: TGTGCCAGCAGCTTCGCAGGGATGACTCAGCCCCAGCATTTT.

The CDR3 loop is CASSITTGEGQETQYF. DNA for the CDR3: TGTGCCAGCAGCATAACGACAGGGGAAGGTCAAGAGACCCAGTACTTC. V and J are TRBV9 and TRBJ2-5; the match to TRBD1 covers 8 bases. Trimming removed 4 bases from V and 2 bases from J; junction bases left unmatched: 10. The CDR3 contains 16 residues. Germline loops: CDR1 SGDLS, CDR2 YYNGEE.